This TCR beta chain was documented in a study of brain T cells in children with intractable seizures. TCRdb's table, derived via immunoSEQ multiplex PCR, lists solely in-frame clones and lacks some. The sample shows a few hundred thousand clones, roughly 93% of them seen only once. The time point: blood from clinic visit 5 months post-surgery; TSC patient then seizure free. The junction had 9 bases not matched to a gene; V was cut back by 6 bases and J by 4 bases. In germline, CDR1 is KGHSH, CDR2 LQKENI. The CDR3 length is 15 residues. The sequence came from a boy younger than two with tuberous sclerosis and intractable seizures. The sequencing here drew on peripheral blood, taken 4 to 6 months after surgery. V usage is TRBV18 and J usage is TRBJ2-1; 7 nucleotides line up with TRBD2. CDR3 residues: CASSHTSVNYNEQFF. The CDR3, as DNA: TGTGCCAGCTCTCATACTAGCGTGAATTACAATGAGCAGTTCTTC. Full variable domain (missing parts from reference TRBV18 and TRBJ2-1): NAGVMQNPRHLVRRRGQEARLRCSPMKGHSHVYWYRQLPEEGLKFMVYLQKENIIDESGMPKERFSAEFPKEGPSILRIQQVVRGDSAAYFCASSHTSVNYNEQFFGPGTRLTVL.